This TCR beta chain was sequenced in a study of cytomegalovirus exposure and HLA in healthy donors. Overall study: HLA-typed donors were the source of about 81 million unique TCRs held in an early data release.

V gave up 6 bases and J gave up 2 bases; unmatched junction bases: 4. Germline-derived CDR1 and CDR2 are SGHRS and YFSETQ. This CDR3 comprises 13 residues. The PCR used 60 Vbeta and 13 Jbeta primers. Sequenced by immunoSEQ multiplex PCR; TCRdb stores in-frame clones only, minus some. The repertoire holds about 120,000 clones, with under 90% as singletons. V usage is TRBV5-1 and J usage is TRBJ2-5; 7 nucleotides match TRBD1. The clonotype was recovered from a female donor in good health and CMV-seropositive. Sequencing used PBMCs. As DNA, the CDR3 is TGCGCCAGCAACCCGGGACAGCAAGAGACCCAGTACTTC. Translated: CASNPGQQETQYF.